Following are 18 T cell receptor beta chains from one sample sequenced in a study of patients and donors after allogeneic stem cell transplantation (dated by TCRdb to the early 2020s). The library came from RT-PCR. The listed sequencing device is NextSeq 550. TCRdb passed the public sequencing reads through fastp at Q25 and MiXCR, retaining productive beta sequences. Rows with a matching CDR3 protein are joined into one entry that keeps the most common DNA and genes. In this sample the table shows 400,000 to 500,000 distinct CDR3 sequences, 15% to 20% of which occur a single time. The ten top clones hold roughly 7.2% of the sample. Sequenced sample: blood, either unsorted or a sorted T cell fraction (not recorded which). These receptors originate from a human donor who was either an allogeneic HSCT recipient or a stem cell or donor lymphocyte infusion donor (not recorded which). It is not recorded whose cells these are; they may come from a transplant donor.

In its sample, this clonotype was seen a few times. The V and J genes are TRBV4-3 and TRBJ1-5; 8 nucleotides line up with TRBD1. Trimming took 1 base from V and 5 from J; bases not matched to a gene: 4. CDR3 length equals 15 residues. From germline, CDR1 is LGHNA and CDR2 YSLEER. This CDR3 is CASSQGTGRDQPQHF. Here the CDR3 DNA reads TGCGCCAGCAGCCAAGGGACAGGGCGGGATCAGCCCCAGCATTTT.

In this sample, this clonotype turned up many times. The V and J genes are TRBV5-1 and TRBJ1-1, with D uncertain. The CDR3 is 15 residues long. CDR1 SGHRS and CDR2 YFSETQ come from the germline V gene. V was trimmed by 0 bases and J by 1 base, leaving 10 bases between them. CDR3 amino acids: CASSLDGPWNTEAFF. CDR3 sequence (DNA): TGCGCCAGCAGCTTGGATGGACCTTGGAACACTGAAGCTTTCTTT.

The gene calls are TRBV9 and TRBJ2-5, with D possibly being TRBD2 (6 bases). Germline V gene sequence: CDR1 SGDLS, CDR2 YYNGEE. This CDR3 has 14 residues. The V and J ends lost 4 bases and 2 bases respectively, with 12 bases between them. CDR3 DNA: TGTGCCAGCAGCTCCCCCCGGGGGCAAGAGACCCAGTACTTC. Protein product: CASSSPRGQETQYF.

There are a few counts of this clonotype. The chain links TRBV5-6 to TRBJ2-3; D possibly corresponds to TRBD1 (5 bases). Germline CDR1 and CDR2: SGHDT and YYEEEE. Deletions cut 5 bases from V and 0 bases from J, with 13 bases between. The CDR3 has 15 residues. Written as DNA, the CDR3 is TGTGCCAGCAGGCGGTTCAGGGTTAGCACAGATACGCAGTATTTT. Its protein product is CASRRFRVSTDTQYF.

The CDR3 protein is CASSNTSDYREGYQETQYF. CDR3 DNA: TGCGCCAGCAGCAACACGAGCGACTACAGGGAGGGATATCAAGAGACCCAGTACTTC. The rearrangement links TRBV5-1 to TRBJ2-5, with D possibly TRBD2 on 7 matching bases. This CDR3 region has 19 residues. Trimming cost V 4 bases and J 2 bases, with 27 bases left between them. CDR1 is SGHRS and CDR2 is YFSETQ in the germline V gene. The full variable domain, with the rest looked up from reference TRBV5-1 and TRBJ2-5, is KAGVTQTPRYLIKTRGQQVTLSCSPISGHRSVSWYQQTPGQGLQFLFEYFSETQRNKGNFPGRFSGRQFSNSRSEMNVSTLELGDSALYLCASSNTSDYREGYQETQYFGPGTRLLVL.

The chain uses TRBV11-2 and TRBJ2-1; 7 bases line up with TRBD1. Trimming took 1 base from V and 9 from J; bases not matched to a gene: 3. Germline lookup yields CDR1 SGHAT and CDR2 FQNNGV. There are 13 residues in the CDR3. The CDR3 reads CASSLVPGGEQFF. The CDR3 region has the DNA TGTGCCAGCAGCTTAGTCCCAGGGGGTGAGCAGTTCTTC.

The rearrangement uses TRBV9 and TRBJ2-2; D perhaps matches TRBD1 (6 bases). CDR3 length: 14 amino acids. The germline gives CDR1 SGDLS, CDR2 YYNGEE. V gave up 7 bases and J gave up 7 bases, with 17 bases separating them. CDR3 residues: CASSAGVVGGELFF. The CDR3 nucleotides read TGTGCCAGCTCGGCAGGGGTCGTTGGCGGGGAGCTGTTTTTT.

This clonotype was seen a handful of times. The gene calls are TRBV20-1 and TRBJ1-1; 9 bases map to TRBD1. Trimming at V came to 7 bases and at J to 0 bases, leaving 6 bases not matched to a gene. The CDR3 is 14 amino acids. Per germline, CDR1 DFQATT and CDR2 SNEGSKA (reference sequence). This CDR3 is CSGTGAFMNTEAFF. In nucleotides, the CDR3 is TGCAGTGGGACAGGGGCGTTCATGAACACTGAAGCTTTCTTT.

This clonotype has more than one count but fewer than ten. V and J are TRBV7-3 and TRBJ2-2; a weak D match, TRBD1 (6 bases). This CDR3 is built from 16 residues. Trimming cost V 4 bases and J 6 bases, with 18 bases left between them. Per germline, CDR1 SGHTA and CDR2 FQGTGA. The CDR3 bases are TGTGCCAGCAGCTCCCTTAGTGGGACACGGTCCGGGGAGCTGTTTTTT. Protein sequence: CASSSLSGTRSGELFF.

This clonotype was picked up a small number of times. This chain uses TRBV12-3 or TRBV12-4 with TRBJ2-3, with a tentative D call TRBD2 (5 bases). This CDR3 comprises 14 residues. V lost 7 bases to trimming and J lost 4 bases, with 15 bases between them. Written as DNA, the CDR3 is TGTGCCAGCAAGGTTGTAGGGCGGGCAGATACGCAGTATTTT. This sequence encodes CASKVVGRADTQYF.

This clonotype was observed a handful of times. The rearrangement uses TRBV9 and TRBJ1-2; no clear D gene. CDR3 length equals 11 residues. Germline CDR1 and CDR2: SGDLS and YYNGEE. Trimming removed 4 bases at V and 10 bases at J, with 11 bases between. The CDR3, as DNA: TGTGCCAGCAGCTTATTGGGAGACTACACCTTC. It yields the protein CASSLLGDYTF.

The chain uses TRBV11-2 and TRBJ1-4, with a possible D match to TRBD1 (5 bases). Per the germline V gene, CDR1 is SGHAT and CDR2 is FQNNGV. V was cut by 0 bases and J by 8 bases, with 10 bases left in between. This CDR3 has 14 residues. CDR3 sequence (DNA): TGTGCCAGCAGCTTAGAGCGGGGGTTGGAAAAACTGTTTTTT. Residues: CASSLERGLEKLFF.

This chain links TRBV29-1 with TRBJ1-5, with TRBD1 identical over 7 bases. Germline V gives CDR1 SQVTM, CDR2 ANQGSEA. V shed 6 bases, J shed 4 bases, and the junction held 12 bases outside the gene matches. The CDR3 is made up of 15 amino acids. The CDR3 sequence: CSVSPGGGINQPQHF. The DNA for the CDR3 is TGCAGCGTATCCCCAGGGGGGGGGATTAATCAGCCCCAGCATTTT. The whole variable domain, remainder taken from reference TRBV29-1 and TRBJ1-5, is SAVISQKPSRDICQRGTSLTIQCQVDSQVTMMFWYRQQPGQSLTLIATANQGSEATYESGFVIDKFPISRPNLTFSTLTVSNMSPEDSSIYLCSVSPGGGINQPQHFGDGTRLSIL.

CDR3 in amino acids: CASGGRTAGNYGYTF. DNA for the CDR3: TGTGCTAGTGGTGGTCGCACGGCAGGGAACTATGGCTACACCTTC. The chain combines TRBV12-5 with TRBJ1-2, with D tentatively TRBD1 (5 bases). CDR1 is LGHNT and CDR2 is FRNRAP in the germline V gene. This CDR3 is 15 amino acids long. Trimming took off 5 bases at V and 2 bases at J, with 15 bases between the two ends.

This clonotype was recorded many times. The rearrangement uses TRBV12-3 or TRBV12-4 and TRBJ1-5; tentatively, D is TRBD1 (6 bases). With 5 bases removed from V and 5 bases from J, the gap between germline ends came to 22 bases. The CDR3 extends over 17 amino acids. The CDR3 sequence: CASSQTPGEGEHQPQHF. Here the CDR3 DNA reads TGTGCCAGCAGTCAAACGCCGGGGGAGGGGGAGCATCAGCCCCAGCATTTT.

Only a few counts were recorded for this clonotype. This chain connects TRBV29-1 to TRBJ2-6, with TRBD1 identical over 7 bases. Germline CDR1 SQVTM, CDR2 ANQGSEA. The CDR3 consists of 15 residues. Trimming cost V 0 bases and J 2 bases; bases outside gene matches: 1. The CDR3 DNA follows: TGCAGCGTTGAAGAGGGGACAGCTGGGGCCAACGTCCTGACTTTC. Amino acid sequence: CSVEEGTAGANVLTF.

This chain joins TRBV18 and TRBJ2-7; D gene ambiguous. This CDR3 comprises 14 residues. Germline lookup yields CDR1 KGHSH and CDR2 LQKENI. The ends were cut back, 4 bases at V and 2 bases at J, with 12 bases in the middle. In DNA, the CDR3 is TGTGCCAGCTCACTGGAATACGGAACCTACGAGCAGTACTTC. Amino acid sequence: CASSLEYGTYEQYF.

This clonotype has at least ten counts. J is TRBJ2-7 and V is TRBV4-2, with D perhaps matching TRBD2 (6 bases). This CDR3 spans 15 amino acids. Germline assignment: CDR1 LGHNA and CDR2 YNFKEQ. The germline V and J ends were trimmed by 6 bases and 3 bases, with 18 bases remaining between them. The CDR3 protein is CASSDEEGFSYEQYF. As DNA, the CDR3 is TGTGCCAGCAGTGATGAGGAGGGGTTTAGCTACGAGCAGTACTTC.